Below, 8 T cell receptor beta chains from the same sample are listed, as sequenced in a study of technical replicates of blood from a few donors. Some clones are missing from TCRdb's copy, which holds only in-frame ones; the method was immunoSEQ multiplex PCR. The sample includes around 95,000 clones, approximately 94% of them seen just once. Material for sequencing was T cells isolated from PBMCs. These receptors were taken from a human donor in good health.

The gene calls are TRBV12-5 and TRBJ1-6, with D possibly TRBD1 on 6 matching bases. This CDR3 contains 18 residues. The germline V and J ends were trimmed by 0 bases and 9 bases, with 21 bases remaining between them. Germline CDR1 LGHNT, CDR2 FRNRAP. This CDR3 is CASGLVMGVGDISSPLHF. The CDR3 DNA sequence: TGTGCTAGTGGTTTGGTCATGGGGGTGGGGGACATAAGTTCACCCCTCCACTTT.

This clone was seen a handful of times. J is TRBJ2-2 and V is TRBV6-5; D call uncertain. CDR3 length: 15 residues. Germline V gives CDR1 MNHEY, CDR2 SVGAGI. Trimming pared 0 bases from V and 0 bases from J, leaving 5 bases between. CDR3 bases: TGTGCCAGCAGTTACTCGCGCGCGAACACCGGGGAGCTGTTTTTT. Translated: CASSYSRANTGELFF.

The V and J genes are TRBV5-4 and TRBJ1-6; the D gene is possibly TRBD1 (5 bases). Germline CDR1 SGHNT, CDR2 YYREEE (reference sequence). Trimming cost V 4 bases and J 14 bases, with 25 bases left between them. The CDR3 has 16 residues. The DNA for the CDR3 is TGTGCCAGCAGCGGCCCCCCGGGGGACCTTTTTGAAGCCCTCCACTTT. It codes for CASSGPPGDLFEALHF. The full variable domain, in which reference TRBV5-4 and TRBJ1-6 provide the parts outside the CDR3, is ETGVTQSPTHLIKTRGQQVTLRCSSQSGHNTVSWYQQALGQGPQFIFQYYREEENGRGNFPPRFSGLQFPNYSSELNVNALELDDSALYLCASSGPPGDLFEALHFGNGTRLTVT.

This chain uses TRBV29-1 with TRBJ2-2; weak D call: TRBD2 (6 bases). Trimming left V 3 bases short and J 1 base short, with 9 bases between. The CDR3 is made up of 14 amino acids. Germline loops: CDR1 SQVTM, CDR2 ANQGSEA. CDR3 amino acids: CSVDFGGNTGELFF. In DNA form, the CDR3 reads TGCAGCGTTGATTTCGGGGGGAACACCGGGGAGCTGTTTTTT.

The chain recombines TRBV21-1 with TRBJ2-7; TRBD1, the D gene given by the table, was not confirmed from the DNA. TRBV21-1 is an annotated pseudogene. The CDR3 has 16 residues. This CDR3 reads CASSKRGTGAPYEQYF. The CDR3 DNA reads as TGTGCCAGCAGCAAAAGGGGGACAGGTGCTCCCTACGAGCAGTACTTC.

This clone has just one count. V and J are TRBV21-1 and TRBJ2-1; the table's D call TRBD2 went unverified against the DNA. TRBV21-1 is assigned pseudogene status. The CDR3 has 16 residues. The CDR3 DNA reads TGTGCCAGCAGCAAGGCCCCGGGGAGGTCCTACAATGAGCAGTTCTTC. It yields the protein CASSKAPGRSYNEQFF.

V gene TRBV28 combines with J gene TRBJ1-1; perhaps TRBD1 as D (5 bases). V was shortened by 6 bases and J by 3 bases, with 11 bases between the two germline ends. Germline V lookup: CDR1 MDHEN, CDR2 SYDVKM. The CDR3 runs 13 residues. This chain's CDR3 is CASSRGVYTEAFF. Here the CDR3 DNA reads TGTGCCAGCAGCCGGGGGGTCTACACTGAAGCTTTCTTT.

The rearrangement links TRBV6-6 to TRBJ2-2; 9 bases map to TRBD1. V was pared by 5 bases and J by 3 bases, with 1 base of the junction left unmatched. In germline, CDR1 is MNHNY, CDR2 SVGAGI (reference sequence). The CDR3 is 14 residues long. This CDR3 is CASSRTGDTGELFF. The DNA for the CDR3 is TGTGCCAGCAGTCGGACAGGGGACACCGGGGAGCTGTTTTTT.